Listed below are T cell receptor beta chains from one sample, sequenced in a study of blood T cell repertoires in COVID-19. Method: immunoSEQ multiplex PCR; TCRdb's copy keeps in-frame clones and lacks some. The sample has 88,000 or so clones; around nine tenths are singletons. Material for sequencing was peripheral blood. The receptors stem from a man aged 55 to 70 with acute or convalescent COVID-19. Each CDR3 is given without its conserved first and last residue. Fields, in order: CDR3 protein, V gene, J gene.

CDR3 protein: ASSVTGNTEAF
V gene: TRBV25-1
J gene: TRBJ1-1

CDR3 protein: ASSLYSVSEAF
V gene: TRBV7-3
J gene: TRBJ1-1

CDR3 protein: ASSPQGTPSEAF
V gene: TRBV27
J gene: TRBJ1-1

CDR3 protein: ASSRTGTANTEAF
V gene: TRBV19
J gene: TRBJ1-1

CDR3 protein: ASSPGTGESGYT
V gene: TRBV18
J gene: TRBJ1-2

CDR3 protein: AWSVGTGGSNQPQH
V gene: TRBV30
J gene: TRBJ1-5

CDR3 protein: ASSEVKPETYSNQPQH
V gene: TRBV2
J gene: TRBJ1-5

CDR3 protein: ASSLDVGVNYGYT
V gene: TRBV7-9
J gene: TRBJ1-2

CDR3 protein: ASSETGGREQY
V gene: TRBV10-1
J gene: TRBJ2-7

CDR3 protein: ASSFSRGTGANVLT
V gene: TRBV5-6
J gene: TRBJ2-6

CDR3 protein: ASSLTWAANTEAF
V gene: TRBV7-6
J gene: TRBJ1-1

CDR3 protein: ASSLDGGGVPYEQY
V gene: TRBV11-2
J gene: TRBJ2-7

CDR3 protein: ASSPSTGGLGTEAF
V gene: TRBV18
J gene: TRBJ1-1

CDR3 protein: ASSRNYEQY
V gene: TRBV12-3/TRBV12-4
J gene: TRBJ2-7

CDR3 protein: ASSQRTGNTEAF
V gene: TRBV5-1
J gene: TRBJ1-1

CDR3 protein: ASSENSNSPLH
V gene: TRBV10-1
J gene: TRBJ1-6

CDR3 protein: ASSSTGFSGNTIY
V gene: TRBV5-1
J gene: TRBJ1-3